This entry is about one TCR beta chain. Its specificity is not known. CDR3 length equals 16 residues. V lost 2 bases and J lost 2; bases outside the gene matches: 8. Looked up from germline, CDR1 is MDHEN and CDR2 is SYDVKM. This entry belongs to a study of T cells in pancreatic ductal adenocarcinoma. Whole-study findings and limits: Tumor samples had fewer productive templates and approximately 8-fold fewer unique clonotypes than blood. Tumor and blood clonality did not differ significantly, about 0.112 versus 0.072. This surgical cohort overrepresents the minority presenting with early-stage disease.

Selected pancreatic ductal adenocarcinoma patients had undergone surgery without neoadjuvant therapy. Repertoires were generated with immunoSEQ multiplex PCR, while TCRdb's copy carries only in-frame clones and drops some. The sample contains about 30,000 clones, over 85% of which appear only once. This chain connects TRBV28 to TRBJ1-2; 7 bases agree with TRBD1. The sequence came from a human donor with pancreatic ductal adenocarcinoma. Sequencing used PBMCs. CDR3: CASSLRTGGLNYGYTF. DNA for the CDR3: TGTGCCAGCAGTTTACGGACAGGCGGCTTAAACTATGGCTACACCTTC.